The rows below give T cell receptor beta chains drawn from one sample of a study of HIV-infected patients and healthy controls. TCRdb used MiXCR to reprocess the 5' RACE reads, holding one entry per CDR3 protein. Counted here are approximately 67,000 distinct CDR3 sequences, roughly a sixth occurring once; the ten biggest clones make up around 5.9%. Input material: CD4+ T cells from blood. The receptors were sampled from a human donor in good health. CDR3s include the opening cysteine and the closing phenylalanine or tryptophan. A D gene is named only where the DNA matches it firmly. Expanded clones are given a class, and other clones once, few, many or no size at all.

abundance	j_gene	d_gene	v_gene	CDR3aa	CDR3nt
few	TRBJ2-2	TRBD2	TRBV20-1	CSARPGTRGWTGELFF	TGCAGTGCTAGGCCCGGGACTAGGGGGTGGACCGGGGAGCTGTTTTTT
.	TRBJ2-5	.	TRBV28	CASSFGAGWEETQYF	TGTGCCAGCAGTTTTGGGGCAGGGTGGGAAGAGACCCAGTACTTC
.	TRBJ1-1	.	TRBV30	CAWSKVWTTEAFF	TGTGCCTGGAGCAAAGTTTGGACCACTGAAGCTTTCTTT
.	TRBJ1-1	.	TRBV3-1	CASRDRLNTEAFF	TGTGCCAGCAGGGACAGACTGAACACTGAAGCTTTCTTT
.	TRBJ2-5	.	TRBV6-1	CASNHPGTTQETQYF	TGTGCCAGCAACCACCCCGGGACAACTCAAGAGACCCAGTACTTC
once	TRBJ2-1	TRBD2	TRBV11-2	CASSLAESYNEQFF	TGTGCCAGCAGCCTAGCGGAGTCCTACAATGAGCAGTTCTTC
many	TRBJ2-1	.	TRBV7-3	CASSLIRARNNEQFF	TGTGCCAGCAGCTTAATAAGGGCCAGAAACAATGAGCAGTTCTTC
few	TRBJ1-1	.	TRBV7-2	CASSRELGLNTEAFF	TGTGCCAGCAGCCGCGAGCTAGGCCTGAACACTGAAGCTTTCTTT
.	TRBJ2-3	.	TRBV24-1	CATSDPAGDRPTDTQYF	TGTGCCACCAGTGATCCCGCCGGCGACAGACCTACAGATACGCAGTATTTT
few	TRBJ2-3	.	TRBV5-1	CASSPASVSQLTDTQYF	TGCGCCAGCAGCCCGGCCTCAGTTTCACAGCTCACAGATACGCAGTATTTT
.	TRBJ1-1	TRBD1	TRBV6-5	CASSQGVGAFF	TGTGCCAGCAGTCAGGGGGTTGGCGCTTTCTTT
.	TRBJ2-2	.	TRBV6-2/TRBV6-3	CASRIQGFGELFF	TGTGCCAGCAGGATACAGGGTTTCGGGGAGCTGTTTTTT
many	TRBJ2-3	.	TRBV27	CASSQLTTDTQYF	TGTGCCAGCAGTCAACTTACGACAGATACGCAGTATTTT
many	TRBJ2-3	.	TRBV6-1	CASKSAVTTDTQYF	TGTGCCAGCAAGTCCGCAGTGACTACAGATACGCAGTATTTT
many	TRBJ1-2	.	TRBV28	CAVQEPNYGYTF	TGTGCCGTACAGGAACCCAACTATGGCTACACCTTC
many	TRBJ1-6	TRBD1	TRBV29-1	CSVRTGGDSPLHF	TGCAGCGTTAGGACAGGGGGGGATTCACCCCTCCACTTT
many	TRBJ2-7	.	TRBV6-1	CASSEGYPGHGVYEQYF	TGTGCCAGCAGTGAGGGATATCCGGGACACGGCGTCTACGAGCAGTACTTC
medium-sized	TRBJ2-1	TRBD2	TRBV7-2	CASSYPGGGNEQFF	TGTGCCAGCAGTTACCCTGGCGGGGGAAATGAGCAGTTCTTC
.	TRBJ2-5	.	TRBV7-2	CASSLSGVQETQYF	TGTGCCAGCAGCCTCTCCGGGGTCCAAGAGACCCAGTACTTC
.	TRBJ1-5	TRBD1	TRBV19	CASSLGQAPNQPQHF	TGTGCCAGTAGTCTGGGACAGGCCCCGAATCAGCCCCAGCATTTT
.	TRBJ1-3	.	TRBV28	CASSFNRDFGNTIYF	TGTGCCAGCAGTTTTAACAGGGATTTTGGAAACACCATATATTTT
many	TRBJ1-2	.	TRBV7-2	CASSLVPIGYGYTF	TGTGCCAGCAGCTTAGTACCGATAGGCTATGGCTACACCTTC
few	TRBJ2-7	.	TRBV11-1	CASSPTESSYEQYF	TGTGCCAGCAGCCCGACAGAGAGCTCCTACGAGCAGTACTTC
.	TRBJ1-2	.	TRBV28	CASSLVVPNYGYTF	TGTGCCAGCAGTTTGGTAGTTCCTAACTATGGCTACACCTTC
.	TRBJ2-3	TRBD1	TRBV9	CASSQGQGYPTDTQYF	TGTGCCAGCAGCCAGGGACAGGGATATCCCACAGATACGCAGTATTTT
few	TRBJ2-7	.	TRBV7-8	CASSLDRRPSYEQYF	TGTGCCAGCAGCTTAGACAGGCGACCCTCCTACGAGCAGTACTTC
few	TRBJ2-7	.	TRBV6-1	CASGARQASGEQYF	TGTGCCAGCGGGGCCCGACAGGCCTCAGGGGAGCAGTACTTC
many	TRBJ1-1	.	TRBV12-3/TRBV12-4	CASSANWLNTEAFF	TGTGCCAGCAGTGCCAACTGGTTGAACACTGAAGCTTTCTTT
many	TRBJ2-5	TRBD1	TRBV28	CASSFSGTAQETQYF	TGTGCCAGCAGTTTCTCCGGGACAGCCCAAGAGACCCAGTACTTC
.	TRBJ2-1	TRBD2	TRBV2	CARSGLAGYNEQFF	TGTGCCCGCTCGGGACTAGCGGGATACAATGAGCAGTTCTTC
few	TRBJ1-6	TRBD1	TRBV12-3/TRBV12-4	CASSRLRTGPGGPLHF	TGTGCCAGCAGTCGCCTCAGGACAGGCCCGGGAGGACCCCTCCACTTT
.	TRBJ2-1	TRBD2	TRBV12-3/TRBV12-4	CASSGGGFSYNEQFF	TGTGCCAGCAGTGGCGGGGGGTTCTCCTACAATGAGCAGTTCTTC
many	TRBJ2-1	.	TRBV11-2	CASSLTVGSYNEQFF	TGTGCCAGCAGCTTGACAGTGGGGTCCTACAATGAGCAGTTCTTC
many	TRBJ2-7	TRBD1	TRBV25-1	CASSESLGQGSYEQYF	TGTGCCAGCAGTGAATCGTTGGGACAGGGGAGCTACGAGCAGTACTTC
.	TRBJ2-1	.	TRBV7-6	CASSFGYNEQFF	TGTGCCAGCAGCTTCGGATACAATGAGCAGTTCTTC
.	TRBJ2-5	TRBD2	TRBV5-1	CASSDASGSLETQYF	TGCGCCAGCAGCGACGCTAGCGGGAGTTTGGAGACCCAGTACTTC
few	TRBJ2-7	TRBD2	TRBV7-2	CASSFSSGSFGEQYF	TGTGCCAGCAGCTTCTCTAGCGGTTCATTTGGGGAGCAGTACTTC
many	TRBJ2-1	.	TRBV7-9	CASSLGTGVYEQFF	TGTGCCAGCAGCTTGGGGACCGGGGTCTATGAGCAGTTCTTC
few	TRBJ2-1	.	TRBV6-2/TRBV6-3	CASSYTTGGGTAYNEQFF	TGTGCCAGCAGTTACACCACGGGCGGGGGCACCGCCTACAATGAGCAGTTCTTC
few	TRBJ2-3	TRBD2	TRBV20-1	CSARDFQRGAVGRDTQYF	TGCAGTGCTAGAGATTTCCAGCGGGGCGCTGTGGGCCGCGATACGCAGTATTTT
.	TRBJ1-6	TRBD1	TRBV10-2	CASNSPGQRSPLHF	TGCGCCAGCAATAGCCCGGGACAGCGTTCACCCCTCCACTTT
few	TRBJ2-1	TRBD1	TRBV7-9	CASRLTGGTYNEQFF	TGTGCCAGCAGATTGACAGGGGGCACCTACAATGAGCAGTTCTTC
few	TRBJ2-1	.	TRBV20-1	CSATARGGSSYNEQFF	TGCAGTGCTACCGCCAGGGGGGGGAGCTCCTACAATGAGCAGTTCTTC
few	TRBJ2-1	TRBD1	TRBV19	CASSTDRGKFRKQFF	TGTGCCAGTAGCACGGACAGGGGAAAGTTTAGAAAGCAGTTCTTC
many	TRBJ2-4	TRBD1	TRBV6-5	CASSSRGQGRSIQYF	TGTGCCAGCAGTTCGCGGGGACAGGGACGTAGCATTCAGTACTTC
few	TRBJ2-1	.	TRBV7-6	CASSLGTFGNEQFF	TGTGCCAGCAGCTTAGGGACTTTCGGCAATGAGCAGTTCTTC
many	TRBJ2-1	TRBD2	TRBV28	CASSLGTRGSWQFF	TGTGCCAGCAGTTTAGGGACTAGGGGGTCGTGGCAGTTCTTC
few	TRBJ2-7	.	TRBV12-3/TRBV12-4	CASSPDSIYEQYF	TGTGCCAGCAGTCCCGACAGCATCTACGAGCAGTACTTC
.	TRBJ2-1	TRBD2	TRBV7-9	CASTRGGRYNEQFF	TGTGCCAGCACCCGGGGGGGCCGGTACAATGAGCAGTTCTTC